This T cell receptor (beta chain) was recovered during a study of blood T cell repertoires in COVID-19. Overall study: Samples came from the United States, Italy and Spain, spanning acute and convalescent COVID-19. Sources were T cells, B-cell-depleted T cells, or PBMCs; the material itself was cDNA or gDNA.

Original processing methods: Counts of nucleated cells, estimated from reference gene primer amplification, were obtained. Clones were read by immunoSEQ multiplex PCR, and TCRdb kept only the in-frame ones, dropping some. That table supplies the V and J calls and clone size; D and trimming were determined from the DNA. The repertoire holds 75,000 to 95,000 clones, with approximately 78% as singletons. Germline CDR1 is SGHRS and CDR2 is YFSETQ. The V gene lost 4 bases and the J gene lost 10 bases, with 16 bases spanning the gap. The CDR3 is 13 residues long. Sequencing was carried out using peripheral blood. The J gene is TRBJ2-3, the V gene TRBV5-1; tentative D call: TRBD2 (6 bases). The TCR originated in a man aged 55 to 70 with COVID-19, enrolled during active disease. This CDR3 is CASSLPGEVAQYF. In DNA form, the CDR3 reads TGCGCCAGCAGCCTCCCGGGGGAGGTTGCGCAGTATTTT.